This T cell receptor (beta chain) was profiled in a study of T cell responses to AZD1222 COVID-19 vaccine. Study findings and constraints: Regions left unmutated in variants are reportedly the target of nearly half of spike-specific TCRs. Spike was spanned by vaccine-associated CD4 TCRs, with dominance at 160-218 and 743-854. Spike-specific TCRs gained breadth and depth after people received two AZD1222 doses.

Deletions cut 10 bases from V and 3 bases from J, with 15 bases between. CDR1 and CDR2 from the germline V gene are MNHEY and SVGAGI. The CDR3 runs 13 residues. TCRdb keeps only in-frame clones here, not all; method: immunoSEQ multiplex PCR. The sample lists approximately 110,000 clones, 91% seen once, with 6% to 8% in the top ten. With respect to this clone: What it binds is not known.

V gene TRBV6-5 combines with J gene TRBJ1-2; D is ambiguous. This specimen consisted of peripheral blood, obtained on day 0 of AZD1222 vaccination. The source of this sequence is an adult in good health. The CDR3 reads CAIQGRGDYGYTF. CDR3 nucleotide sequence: TGTGCCATCCAAGGTCGGGGAGACTATGGCTACACCTTC.